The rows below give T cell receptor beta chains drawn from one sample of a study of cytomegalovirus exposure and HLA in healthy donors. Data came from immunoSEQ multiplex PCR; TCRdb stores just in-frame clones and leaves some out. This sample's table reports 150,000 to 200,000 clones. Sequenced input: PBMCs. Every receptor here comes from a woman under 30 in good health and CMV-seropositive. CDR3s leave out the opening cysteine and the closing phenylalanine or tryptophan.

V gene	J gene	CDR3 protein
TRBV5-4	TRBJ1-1	ASSLQGPEAF
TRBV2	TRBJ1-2	ASSEGQRFSYT
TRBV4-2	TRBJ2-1	ASSQDPSGRYNEQF
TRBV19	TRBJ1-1	ASNPRTKHTYTEAF
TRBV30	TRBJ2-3	AWTAGVPTDTQY
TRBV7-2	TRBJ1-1	ASSLRAGGAF
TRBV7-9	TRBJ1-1	ASSSLRRGRTEAF
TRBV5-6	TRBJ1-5	ASSLAGPENQPQH
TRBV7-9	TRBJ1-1	ASSLRQGRSTEAF
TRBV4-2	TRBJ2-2	ASSQGAGVDTGELF
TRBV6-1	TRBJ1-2	ASSVGTGYGYT
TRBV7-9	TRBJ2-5	ASSSGRLAAYQETQY
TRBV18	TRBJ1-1	ASSPGGRNTEAF
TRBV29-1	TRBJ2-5	SVVGSGGSRQETQY
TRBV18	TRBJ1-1	ASSPLDRANTEAF
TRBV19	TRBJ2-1	ASSDSSYNEQF
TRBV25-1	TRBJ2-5	ASRPGGQDTQY
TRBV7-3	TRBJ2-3	ASSFSILAGATDTQY
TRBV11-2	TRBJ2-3	ASSLEFRTYGDTQY
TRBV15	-	ATSRDRTSGYEQY
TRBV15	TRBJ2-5	ATSRGGQYRPETQY
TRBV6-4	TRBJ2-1	ASSLAAVSNEQF
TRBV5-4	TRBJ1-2	ASSANTVNYGYT
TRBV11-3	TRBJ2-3	ASSLGQGTDTQY
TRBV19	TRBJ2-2	ASSRGRGPNTGELF
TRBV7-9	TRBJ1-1	ASSLHEGAGTEAF
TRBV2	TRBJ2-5	ASSEGWAGETQY
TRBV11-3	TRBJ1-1	ASSANEGVNTEAF
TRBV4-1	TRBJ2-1	ASSLSGSKGYNEQF
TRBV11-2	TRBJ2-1	ASSLDPSGNNEQF
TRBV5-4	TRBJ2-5	ASSFLGQEETQY
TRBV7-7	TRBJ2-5	ASSGQGAAETQY
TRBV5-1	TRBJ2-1	ASSLAGANYNEQF
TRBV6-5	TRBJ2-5	ASSPGLASKTQY
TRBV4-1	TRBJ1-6	ASSRIPGQGGSPLH
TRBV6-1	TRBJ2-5	ASSGLAGDQETQY
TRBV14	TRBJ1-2	ASSQDWGLRGYT
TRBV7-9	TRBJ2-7	ASSSGGSYEQY
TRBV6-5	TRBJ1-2	ASSRWESSNYGYT
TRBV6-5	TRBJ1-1	ASSYQQGASTEAF
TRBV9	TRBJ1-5	ASSEGDRAYQPQH
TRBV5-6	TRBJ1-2	ASSFGTEAGYT
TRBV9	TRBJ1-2	ASSATPSANYGYT
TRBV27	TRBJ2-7	ASSSGQDLTRRY
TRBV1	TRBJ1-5	TSSHRSHREEQPQH
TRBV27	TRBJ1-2	ASRHTGGGGYT
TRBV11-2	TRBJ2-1	ASRSGGYEQF
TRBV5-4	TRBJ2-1	ASSLGSGVNNEQF
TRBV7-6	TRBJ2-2	ASSPKTGPAGELF
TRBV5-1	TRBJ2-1	ASSLGGRSYNEQF